Below are 8 T cell receptor beta chains sequenced from a single sample in a study of blood T cell repertoires in COVID-19. Measured with immunoSEQ multiplex PCR; TCRdb has only the in-frame clones, and not every one. The sample gives around 220,000 clones, 85% to 95% of which show up once; 1.5% to 2% is in the top ten. The specimen sequenced was PBMCs or T cells enriched from blood (not recorded which). These receptors originate from a woman younger than 35 who had recovered from COVID-19.

This clone was counted a single time. This chain uses TRBV7-2 with TRBJ2-2; 9 nucleotides agree with TRBD2. This CDR3 is 17 amino acids long. Germline-derived CDR1 and CDR2 are SGHTA and FQGNSA. Germline trimming cut 1 base from V and 4 bases from J; bases unmatched to any gene: 7. CDR3 bases: TGTGCCAGCAGCTTAGTGGCGGGGGGGCTCTCCACCGGGGAGCTGTTTTTT. Translated, it gives CASSLVAGGLSTGELFF. Full variable domain (outside the CDR3, taken from reference TRBV7-2 and TRBJ2-2): GAGVSQSPSNKVTEKGKDVELRCDPISGHTALYWYRQSLGQGLEFLIYFQGNSAPDKSGLPSDRFSAERTGGSVSTLTIQRTQQEDSAVYLCASSLVAGGLSTGELFFGEGSRLTVL.

The V call is TRBV4-1, the J call TRBJ2-1; 7 bases line up with TRBD2. CDR1 and CDR2 (germline): MGHRA, YSYEKL. V trimming: 1 base; J trimming: 3 bases; junction bases outside the gene matches: 3. The CDR3 length is 15 residues. DNA for the CDR3: TGCGCCAGCAGCCAAGCTGGCGGGAGCTACAATGAGCAGTTCTTC. Translation gives CASSQAGGSYNEQFF.

CDR3 region: CASSYYSDTQYF. The CDR3 DNA reads as TGCGCCAGCAGCTACTACTCGGATACGCAGTATTTT. This chain connects TRBV4-1 to TRBJ2-3, with D unclear. This CDR3 is 12 amino acids long. Germline V gene sequence: CDR1 MGHRA, CDR2 YSYEKL. Trimming removed 5 bases from V and 6 bases from J, with 9 bases in between.

V and J are TRBV15 and TRBJ1-2; D unresolved. The CDR3 spans 13 residues. Germline-derived CDR1 and CDR2 are LNHNV and YYDKDF (reference sequence). Between the trimmed V and J ends, which lost 1 base and 8 bases, there was a span of 11 bases. CDR3 sequence: CATSRGEGGGYTF. The CDR3 DNA follows: TGTGCCACCAGCAGAGGGGAGGGCGGGGGCTACACCTTC.

The rearrangement links TRBV7-2 to TRBJ1-5, with TRBD1 identical over 10 bases. The V segment lost 5 bases and the J segment 6 bases; nucleotides outside the gene matches: 10. This CDR3 has 16 amino acids. The germline gives CDR1 SGHTA, CDR2 FQGNSA. The CDR3 DNA sequence: TGTGCCAGCAGCCCTTGGACAGGGGGTTCTATTCAGCCCCAGCATTTT. Translation gives CASSPWTGGSIQPQHF.

V and J are TRBV27 and TRBJ1-1; D uncertain. In germline, CDR1 is MNHEY, CDR2 SMNVEV (reference sequence). The V gene lost 2 bases and the J gene lost 1 base, with 11 bases spanning the gap. This CDR3 comprises 15 residues. CDR3: CASSLNSGGNTEAFF. The CDR3 DNA follows: TGTGCCAGCAGTTTAAATTCGGGTGGGAACACTGAAGCTTTCTTT.

J is TRBJ1-6 and V is TRBV6-5; 10 nucleotides align to TRBD1. The J segment lost 10 bases and the V segment lost 6 bases, leaving 6 bases of the junction unmatched. The V gene's germline CDR1 is MNHEY and CDR2 SVGAGI. This CDR3 contains 14 residues. In DNA, the CDR3 is TGTGCCAGCAGCCAGGGGACAGGGGACTCACCCCTCCACTTT. It specifies CASSQGTGDSPLHF.

The chain is built from TRBV2 and TRBJ1-5, with 10 positions matching TRBD1. V shed 3 bases and J 6 bases; nucleotides not matched to a gene: 5. Germline loops: CDR1 SNHLY, CDR2 FYNNEI. The CDR3 loop spans 15 amino acids. CDR3 protein: CASSETGGGGQPQHF. The CDR3 DNA sequence: TGTGCCAGCAGTGAGACAGGGGGCGGGGGTCAGCCCCAGCATTTT. Full variable domain (rest looked up from reference TRBV2 and TRBJ1-5): EPEVTQTPSHQVTQMGQEVILRCVPISNHLYFYWYRQILGQKVEFLVSFYNNEISEKSEIFDDQFSVERPDGSNFTLKIRSTKLEDSAMYFCASSETGGGGQPQHFGDGTRLSIL.